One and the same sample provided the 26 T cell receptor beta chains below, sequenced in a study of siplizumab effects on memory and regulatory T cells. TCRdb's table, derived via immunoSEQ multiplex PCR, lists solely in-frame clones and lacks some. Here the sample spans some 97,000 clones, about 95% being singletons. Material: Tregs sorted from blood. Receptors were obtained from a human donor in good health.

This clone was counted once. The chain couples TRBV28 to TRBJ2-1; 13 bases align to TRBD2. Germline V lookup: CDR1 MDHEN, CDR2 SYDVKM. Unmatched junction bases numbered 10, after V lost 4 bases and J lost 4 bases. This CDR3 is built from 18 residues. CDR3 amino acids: CASSSTSGRAIFYNEQFF. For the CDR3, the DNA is TGTGCCAGCAGTTCCACTAGCGGGAGGGCCATTTTTTACAATGAGCAGTTCTTC.

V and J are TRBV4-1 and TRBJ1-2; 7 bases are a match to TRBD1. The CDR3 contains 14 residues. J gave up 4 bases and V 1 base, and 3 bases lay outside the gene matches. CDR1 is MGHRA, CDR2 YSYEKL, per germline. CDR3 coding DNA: TGCGCCAGCAGCCAAGTGGGACAGTCCTATGGCTACACCTTC. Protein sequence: CASSQVGQSYGYTF.

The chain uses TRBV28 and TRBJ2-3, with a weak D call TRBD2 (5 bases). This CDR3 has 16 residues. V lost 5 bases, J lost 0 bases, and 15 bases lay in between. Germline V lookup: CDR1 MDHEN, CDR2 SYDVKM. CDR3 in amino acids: CASSPDYPLSTDTQYF. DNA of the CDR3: TGTGCCAGCAGTCCCGACTACCCCCTTAGCACAGATACGCAGTATTTT.

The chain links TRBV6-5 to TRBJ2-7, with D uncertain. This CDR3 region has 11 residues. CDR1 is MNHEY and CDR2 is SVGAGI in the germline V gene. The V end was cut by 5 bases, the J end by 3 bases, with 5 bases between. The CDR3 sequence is CASSLNYEQYF. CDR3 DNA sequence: TGTGCCAGCAGTCTCAACTACGAGCAGTACTTC.

CDR3 in amino acids: CASVPLPGVPNQPQHF. For the CDR3, the DNA is TGTGCCAGCGTTCCCTTGCCGGGGGTTCCCAATCAGCCCCAGCATTTT. The chain uses TRBV2 and TRBJ1-5, with D maybe TRBD1 (5 bases). Looked up from germline, CDR1 is SNHLY and CDR2 is FYNNEI. Trimming removed 8 bases from V and 3 bases from J, with 20 bases in between. This CDR3 has 16 amino acids.

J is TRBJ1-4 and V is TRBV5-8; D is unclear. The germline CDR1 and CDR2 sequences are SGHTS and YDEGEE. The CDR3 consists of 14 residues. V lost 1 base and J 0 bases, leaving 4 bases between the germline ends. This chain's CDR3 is CASSLSATNEKLFF. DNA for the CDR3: TGTGCCAGCAGCTTGTCTGCAACTAATGAAAAACTGTTTTTT.

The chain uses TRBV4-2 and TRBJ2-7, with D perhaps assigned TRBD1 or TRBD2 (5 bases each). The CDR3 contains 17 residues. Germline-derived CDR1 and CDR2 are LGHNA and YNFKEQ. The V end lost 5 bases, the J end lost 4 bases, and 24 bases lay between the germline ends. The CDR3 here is CASSSSPGLVGLYEQYF. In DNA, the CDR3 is TGTGCCAGCAGCTCCTCCCCGGGGCTAGTGGGTCTTTACGAGCAGTACTTC.

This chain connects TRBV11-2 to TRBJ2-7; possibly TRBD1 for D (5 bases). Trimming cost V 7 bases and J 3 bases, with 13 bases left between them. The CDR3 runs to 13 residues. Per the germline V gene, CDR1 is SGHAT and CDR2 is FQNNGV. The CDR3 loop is CASMETDNYEQYF. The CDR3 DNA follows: TGTGCCAGCATGGAGACAGATAACTACGAGCAGTACTTC.

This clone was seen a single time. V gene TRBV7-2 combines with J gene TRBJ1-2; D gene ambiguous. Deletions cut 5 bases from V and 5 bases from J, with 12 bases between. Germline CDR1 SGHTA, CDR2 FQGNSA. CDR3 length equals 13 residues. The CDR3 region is CASSPSNAYGYTF. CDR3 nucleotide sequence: TGTGCCAGCAGCCCCTCGAACGCGTATGGCTACACCTTC. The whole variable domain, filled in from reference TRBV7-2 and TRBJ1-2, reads GAGVSQSPSNKVTEKGKDVELRCDPISGHTALYWYRQSLGQGLEFLIYFQGNSAPDKSGLPSDRFSAERTGGSVSTLTIQRTQQEDSAVYLCASSPSNAYGYTFGSGTRLTVV.

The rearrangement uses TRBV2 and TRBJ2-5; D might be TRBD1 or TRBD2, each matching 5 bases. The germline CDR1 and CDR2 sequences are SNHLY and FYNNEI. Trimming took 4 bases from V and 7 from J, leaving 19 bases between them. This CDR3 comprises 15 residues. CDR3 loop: CASSVLGTPVGTQYF. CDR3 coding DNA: TGTGCCAGCAGTGTGCTGGGGACCCCTGTGGGGACCCAGTACTTC.

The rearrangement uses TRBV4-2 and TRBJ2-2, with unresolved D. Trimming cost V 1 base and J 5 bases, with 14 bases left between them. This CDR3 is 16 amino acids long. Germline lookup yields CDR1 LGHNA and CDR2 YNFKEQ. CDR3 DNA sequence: TGTGCCAGCAGCCAAGGTTTGCTAGGGCGTACCGGGGAGCTGTTTTTT. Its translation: CASSQGLLGRTGELFF.

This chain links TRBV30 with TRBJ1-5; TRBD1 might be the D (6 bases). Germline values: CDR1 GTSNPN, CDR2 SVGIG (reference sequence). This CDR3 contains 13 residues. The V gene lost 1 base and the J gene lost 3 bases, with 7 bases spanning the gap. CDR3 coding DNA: TGTGCCTGGAGTGCAGGGGACAATCAGCCCCAGCATTTT. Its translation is CAWSAGDNQPQHF.

CDR3 bases: TGTGCCAGCAGGAAAGAAGGACAGGCGGGGCAGTTCTTC. Translated, it gives CASRKEGQAGQFF. The genes are TRBV21-1 and TRBJ2-1; the table assigns TRBD1, which was not confirmed against the DNA. TRBV21-1 is flagged as a pseudogene. This CDR3 has 13 amino acids.

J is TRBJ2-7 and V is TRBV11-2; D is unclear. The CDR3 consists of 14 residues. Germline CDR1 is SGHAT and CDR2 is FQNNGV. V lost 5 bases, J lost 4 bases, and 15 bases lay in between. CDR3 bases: TGTGCCAGCAGCCAAAACGACGGAAGATACGAGCAGTACTTC. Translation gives CASSQNDGRYEQYF.

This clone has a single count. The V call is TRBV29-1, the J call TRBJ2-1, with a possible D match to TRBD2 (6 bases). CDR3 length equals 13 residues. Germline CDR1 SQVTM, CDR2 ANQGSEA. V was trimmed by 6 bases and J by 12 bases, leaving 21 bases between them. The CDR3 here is CSVQRRRAGGQFF. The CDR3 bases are TGCAGCGTCCAACGGCGGAGGGCCGGTGGGCAGTTCTTC.

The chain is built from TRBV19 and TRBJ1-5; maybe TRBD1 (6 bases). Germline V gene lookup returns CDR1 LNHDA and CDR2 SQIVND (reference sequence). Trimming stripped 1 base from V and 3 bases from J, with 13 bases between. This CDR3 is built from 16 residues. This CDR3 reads CASSIVSGGNNQPQHF. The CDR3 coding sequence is TGTGCCAGTAGTATAGTATCCGGGGGCAACAATCAGCCCCAGCATTTT.

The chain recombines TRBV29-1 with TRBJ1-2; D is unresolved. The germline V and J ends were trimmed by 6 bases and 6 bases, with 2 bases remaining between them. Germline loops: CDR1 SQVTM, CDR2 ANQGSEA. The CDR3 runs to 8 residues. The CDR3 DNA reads TGCAGCGTCAATGGCTACACCTTC. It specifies CSVNGYTF.

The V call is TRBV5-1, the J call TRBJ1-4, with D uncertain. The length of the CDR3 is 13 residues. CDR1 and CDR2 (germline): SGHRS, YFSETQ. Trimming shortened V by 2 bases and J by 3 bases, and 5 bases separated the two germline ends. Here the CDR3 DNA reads TGCGCCAGCAGCTTTGGGGCTAATGAAAAACTGTTTTTT. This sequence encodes CASSFGANEKLFF.

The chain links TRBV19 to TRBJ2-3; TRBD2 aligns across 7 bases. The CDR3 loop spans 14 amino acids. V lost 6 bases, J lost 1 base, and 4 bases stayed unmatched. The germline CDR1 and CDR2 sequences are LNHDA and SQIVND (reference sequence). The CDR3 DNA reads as TGTGCCAGTAGAGCAGCGGGACGCACAGATACGCAGTATTTT. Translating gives CASRAAGRTDTQYF. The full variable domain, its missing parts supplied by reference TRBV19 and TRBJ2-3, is DGGITQSPKYLFRKEGQNVTLSCEQNLNHDAMYWYRQDPGQGLRLIYYSQIVNDFQKGDIAEGYSVSREKKESFPLTVTSAQKNPTAFYLCASRAAGRTDTQYFGPGTRLTVL.

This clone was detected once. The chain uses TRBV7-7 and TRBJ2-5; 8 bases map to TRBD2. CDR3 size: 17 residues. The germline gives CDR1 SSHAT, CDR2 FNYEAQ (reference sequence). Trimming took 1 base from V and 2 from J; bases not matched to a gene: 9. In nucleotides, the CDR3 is TGTGCCAGCAGCTTAGGGGGAAGCGGGAGAATACAAGAGACCCAGTACTTC. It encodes CASSLGGSGRIQETQYF.

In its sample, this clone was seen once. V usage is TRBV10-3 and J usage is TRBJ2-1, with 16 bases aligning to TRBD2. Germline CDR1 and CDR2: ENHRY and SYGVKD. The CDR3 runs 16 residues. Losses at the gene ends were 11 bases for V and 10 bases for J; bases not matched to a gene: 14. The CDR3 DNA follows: TGTGCCTCAGCCGGGACTAGCGGGAGGGGTTTAGGAGAGCAGTTCTTC. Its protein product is CASAGTSGRGLGEQFF.

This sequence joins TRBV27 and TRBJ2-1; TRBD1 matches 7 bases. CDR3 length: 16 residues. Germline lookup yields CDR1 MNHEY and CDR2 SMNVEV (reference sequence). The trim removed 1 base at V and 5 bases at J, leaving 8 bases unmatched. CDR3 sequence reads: CASSLFVGQKNNEQFF. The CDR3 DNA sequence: TGTGCCAGCAGTTTATTTGTGGGACAGAAAAACAATGAGCAGTTCTTC.

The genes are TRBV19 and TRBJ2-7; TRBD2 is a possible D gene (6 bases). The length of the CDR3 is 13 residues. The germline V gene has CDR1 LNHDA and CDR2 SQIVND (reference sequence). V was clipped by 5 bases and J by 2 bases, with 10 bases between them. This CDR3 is CASSWRGPYEQYF. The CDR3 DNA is TGTGCCAGTAGTTGGCGGGGCCCCTACGAGCAGTACTTC.

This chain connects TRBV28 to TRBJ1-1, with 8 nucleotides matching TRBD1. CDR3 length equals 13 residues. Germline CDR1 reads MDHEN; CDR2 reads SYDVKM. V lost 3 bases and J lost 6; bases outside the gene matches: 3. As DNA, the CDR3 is TGTGCCAGCAGTTTGGACAGGGCCGCTGAAGCTTTCTTT. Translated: CASSLDRAAEAFF.

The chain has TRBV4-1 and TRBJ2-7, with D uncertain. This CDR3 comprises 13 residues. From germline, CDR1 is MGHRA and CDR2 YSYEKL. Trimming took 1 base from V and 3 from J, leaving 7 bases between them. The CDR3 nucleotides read TGCGCCAGCAGCCAAGGTCACGGCTACGAGCAGTACTTC. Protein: CASSQGHGYEQYF.

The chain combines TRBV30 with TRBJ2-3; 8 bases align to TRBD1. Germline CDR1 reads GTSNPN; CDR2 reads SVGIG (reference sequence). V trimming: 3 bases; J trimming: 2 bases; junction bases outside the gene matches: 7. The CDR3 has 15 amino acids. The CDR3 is CAWSRTGRNTDTQYF. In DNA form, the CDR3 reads TGTGCCTGGAGCAGGACAGGGCGGAACACAGATACGCAGTATTTT.